Listed below are T cell receptor beta chains from one sample, sequenced in a study of blood T cell repertoires in COVID-19. Using immunoSEQ multiplex PCR, the repertoire was profiled, and TCRdb retains in-frame clones only, with some absent. Seen here are roughly 120,000 clones, approximately 85% observed once, and the top ten hold 2.5% to 3.5%. Sample: peripheral blood. These receptors all stem from a woman older than 75 with COVID-19, enrolled during active disease. CDR3s include the opening cysteine and the closing phenylalanine or tryptophan. The order of the fields is D gene, clone size, J gene, V gene, CDR3 protein, CDR3 DNA. D genes are given only for firm matches. Rows give clone size only sometimes, using once, few, many, or a class for an expanded clone.

- | once | TRBJ1-6 | TRBV6-5 | CASSYEEGSPLHF | TGTGCCAGCAGTTACGAAGAGGGTTCACCCCTCCACTTT
- | - | TRBJ1-1 | TRBV19 | CASSIRGQNTEAFF | TGTGCCAGTAGTATTCGGGGTCAGAACACTGAAGCTTTCTTT
TRBD2 | - | TRBJ2-1 | TRBV6-2/TRBV6-3 | CASSSIPSGRGNEQFF | TGTGCCAGCAGTTCCATTCCTAGCGGGAGGGGCAATGAGCAGTTCTTC
- | - | TRBJ1-1 | TRBV28 | CASRLGEPPEAFF | TGTGCCAGCAGACTTGGGGAGCCGCCTGAAGCTTTCTTT
TRBD1 | - | TRBJ2-3 | TRBV11-3 | CASSFGTGGSDTQYF | TGTGCCAGCAGCTTTGGGACAGGGGGGTCAGATACGCAGTATTTT
- | - | TRBJ2-1 | TRBV5-1 | CASSARSPENEQFF | TGCGCCAGCAGCGCGAGGTCCCCGGAAAATGAGCAGTTCTTC
TRBD1 | - | TRBJ1-4 | TRBV27 | CASSFGQAGEKLFF | TGTGCCAGCAGTTTTGGACAGGCAGGGGAAAAACTGTTTTTT
TRBD1 | - | TRBJ1-3 | TRBV19 | CASSIGRDRLIGNTIYF | TGTGCCAGTAGTATCGGACGGGACAGACTAATAGGAAACACCATATATTTT
- | - | TRBJ1-5 | TRBV6-2/TRBV6-3 | CASSPGQVEGQPQHF | TGTGCCAGCAGTCCCGGCCAGGTCGAGGGACAGCCCCAGCATTTT
- | - | TRBJ1-3 | TRBV9 | CASSVSDSNSGNTIYF | TGTGCCAGCAGCGTTTCGGACTCCAACTCTGGAAACACCATATATTTT
- | once | TRBJ2-3 | TRBV7-3 | CASSQGTSTDTQYF | TGTGCCAGCAGCCAGGGGACGAGCACAGATACGCAGTATTTT
TRBD1 | few | TRBJ1-1 | TRBV7-2 | CASSLDDRGDSEAFF | TGTGCCAGCAGCTTAGATGACAGGGGTGACTCTGAAGCTTTCTTT
- | - | TRBJ2-7 | TRBV28 | CASSLFGPGEAYEQYF | TGTGCCAGCAGTTTATTCGGGCCGGGAGAGGCCTACGAGCAGTACTTC
- | few | TRBJ1-2 | TRBV6-2/TRBV6-3 | CASSRKSGPGGYTF | TGTGCCAGCAGTCGAAAGTCAGGTCCGGGGGGCTACACCTTC
TRBD2 | - | TRBJ2-1 | TRBV6-6 | CASSRPLAGQRNEQFF | TGTGCCAGCAGTCGCCCCCTAGCGGGACAAAGAAATGAGCAGTTCTTC
TRBD2 | - | TRBJ2-5 | TRBV29-1 | CSVEVLAGETQYF | TGCAGCGTTGAAGTACTAGCGGGTGAGACCCAGTACTTC
- | - | TRBJ2-3 | TRBV7-2 | CASSINRRADTQYF | TGTGCCAGCAGCATCAATAGGAGGGCAGATACGCAGTATTTT
TRBD1 | - | TRBJ1-2 | TRBV7-9 | CASSVGTGGDGYTF | TGTGCCAGCAGCGTCGGGACAGGGGGCGATGGCTACACCTTC
TRBD2 | few | TRBJ2-3 | TRBV25-1 | CASSEGGRARDTQYF | TGTGCCAGCAGTGAGGGGGGGAGGGCCCGGGATACGCAGTATTTT
- | - | TRBJ1-1 | TRBV27 | CASSLSRPTHTEAFF | TGTGCCAGCAGTTTGTCTCGACCGACTCACACTGAAGCTTTCTTT
- | - | TRBJ2-1 | TRBV12-3/TRBV12-4 | CASSFRGHEQFF | TGTGCCAGCAGTTTTCGAGGGCATGAGCAGTTCTTC
- | - | TRBJ1-5 | TRBV6-6 | CASSTGSGQPQHF | TGTGCCAGCAGTACAGGGTCGGGGCAGCCCCAGCATTTT
- | - | TRBJ1-4 | TRBV7-2 | CASSLRGRGEKLFF | TGTGCCAGCAGCTTAAGGGGTCGAGGTGAAAAACTGTTTTTT
TRBD1 | - | TRBJ2-7 | TRBV4-1 | CASSITPGTGGSEQYF | TGCGCCAGCAGTATAACTCCCGGGACAGGGGGCTCCGAGCAGTACTTC
TRBD2 | - | TRBJ2-3 | TRBV5-1 | CASQGLAGADTQYF | TGCGCCTCTCAAGGACTAGCGGGAGCAGATACGCAGTATTTT
TRBD2 | - | TRBJ2-4 | TRBV20-1 | CSASGGRGPFRNIQYF | TGCAGTGCTAGTGGCGGGAGAGGGCCTTTTAGAAACATTCAGTACTTC
- | - | TRBJ2-3 | TRBV12-3/TRBV12-4 | CASCRESTDTQYF | TGTGCCAGCTGTAGGGAGAGCACAGATACGCAGTATTTT
- | - | TRBJ2-7 | TRBV20-1 | CSARDAHRQYF | TGCAGTGCTAGAGATGCCCATAGGCAGTACTTC
TRBD1 | many | TRBJ2-7 | TRBV29-1 | CSTGQGGAYEQYF | TGCAGCACGGGACAGGGGGGAGCCTACGAGCAGTACTTC
TRBD2 | - | TRBJ2-2 | TRBV19 | CASKGLAGLTGELFF | TGTGCCAGCAAAGGTCTAGCGGGGCTCACCGGGGAGCTGTTTTTT
TRBD2 | - | TRBJ2-7 | TRBV18 | CASSPPRLAGVEEQYF | TGTGCCAGCTCACCACCGAGACTAGCGGGAGTGGAAGAGCAGTACTTC
TRBD2 | - | TRBJ2-7 | TRBV28 | CASSLMGRVYEQYF | TGTGCCAGCAGTTTAATGGGGAGGGTCTACGAGCAGTACTTC
TRBD1 | - | TRBJ2-7 | TRBV5-1 | CASSPGQGRNEQYF | TGCGCCAGCAGCCCTGGACAGGGGCGGAACGAGCAGTACTTC
- | - | TRBJ1-5 | TRBV4-2 | CASSQGDQPQHF | TGTGCCAGCAGCCAAGGAGATCAGCCCCAGCATTTT
TRBD1 | - | TRBJ2-7 | TRBV6-5 | CASSSPDRDPYEQYF | TGTGCCAGCAGTTCCCCCGACAGGGACCCCTACGAGCAGTACTTC
- | - | TRBJ1-1 | TRBV9 | CASSVVQKNTEAFF | TGTGCCAGCAGCGTAGTACAGAAGAACACTGAAGCTTTCTTT
- | - | TRBJ2-1 | TRBV2 | CASSERSGYNNEQFF | TGTGCCAGCAGTGAACGTAGCGGTTACAACAATGAGCAGTTCTTC
- | - | TRBJ2-1 | TRBV12-3/TRBV12-4 | CASSLGGYDEQFF | TGTGCCAGCAGTTTAGGAGGGTACGATGAGCAGTTCTTC
- | - | TRBJ2-2 | TRBV5-6 | CASIRGFEVTGELFF | TGTGCCAGCATCAGGGGTTTCGAGGTCACCGGGGAGCTGTTTTTT
TRBD1 | - | TRBJ1-1 | TRBV19 | CASKTGAGTEAFF | TGTGCCAGTAAAACAGGGGCTGGCACTGAAGCTTTCTTT
- | - | TRBJ1-1 | TRBV3-1/TRBV3-2 | CASRMGTKENTEAFF | TGTGCCAGCAGAATGGGGACAAAAGAGAACACTGAAGCTTTCTTT
TRBD2 | - | TRBJ2-2 | TRBV7-2 | CASSLGSPGLAGTGELFF | TGTGCCAGCAGCTTAGGATCTCCGGGACTAGCGGGGACCGGGGAGCTGTTTTTT
- | - | TRBJ2-5 | TRBV5-1 | CASSLGRDGETQYF | TGCGCCAGCAGCTTGGGCAGGGATGGGGAGACCCAGTACTTC
TRBD1 | - | TRBJ2-6 | TRBV5-1 | CASSLAPRQGGPGANVLTF | TGCGCCAGCAGCTTGGCCCCCAGACAGGGGGGGCCTGGGGCCAACGTCCTGACTTTC
- | - | TRBJ2-2 | TRBV7-2 | CASSLQSQANTGELFF | TGTGCCAGCAGCCTCCAAAGCCAAGCGAACACCGGGGAGCTGTTTTTT
TRBD2 | - | TRBJ2-1 | TRBV6-5 | CASSSTGVAGGNEQFF | TGTGCCAGCAGTTCAACCGGAGTAGCGGGAGGCAATGAGCAGTTCTTC
TRBD1 | once | TRBJ2-3 | TRBV7-2 | CASSSTGVGVSTDTQYF | TGTGCCAGCAGTTCCACAGGGGTAGGGGTGAGCACAGATACGCAGTATTTT
- | - | TRBJ2-1 | TRBV3-1/TRBV3-2 | CASSQAADSSYNEQFF | TGTGCCAGCAGCCAAGCCGCGGACAGCTCCTACAATGAGCAGTTCTTC
- | once | TRBJ2-3 | TRBV7-9 | CASSFISTDTQYF | TGTGCCAGCAGCTTTATTAGTACAGATACGCAGTATTTT